The rows below give T cell receptor beta chains drawn from one sample of a study of T cell responses to AZD1222 COVID-19 vaccine. Using immunoSEQ multiplex PCR, the repertoire was profiled, and TCRdb retains in-frame clones only, with some absent. This table holds 90,000 to 120,000 clones, roughly nine tenths found once. The sample in question was peripheral blood, obtained on day 0 of AZD1222 vaccination. These receptors came from an adult in good health. CDR3s include the opening cysteine and the closing phenylalanine or tryptophan. The D gene is left open where the match is weak. A clone size is listed for some rows: how often the clone was seen (once, few, many), or a class if it is expanded.

d_call j_call v_call clone_size cdr3_nt cdr3_aa
- TRBJ2-3 TRBV19 - TGTGCCAGTAATCCGGGACATAGCACAGATACGCAGTATTTT CASNPGHSTDTQYF
TRBD1 TRBJ2-7 TRBV5-1 - TGCGCCAGCAGCTTGTGGACAGGGGGCGCCGTGCAGTACTTC CASSLWTGGAVQYF
- TRBJ1-5 TRBV28 once TGTGCCAGCAGTTTGGTGGACTTACATCAGCCCCAGCATTTT CASSLVDLHQPQHF
- TRBJ2-7 TRBV5-8 once TGTGCCAGCAGCTTTTCAGGGAACTTTTACGAGCAGTACTTC CASSFSGNFYEQYF
- TRBJ2-7 TRBV5-4 once TGTGCCAGCAGCCCCACCTCGGACGCCCGGGACGAGCAGTACTTC CASSPTSDARDEQYF
TRBD1 TRBJ2-7 TRBV19 - TGTGCCAGTAGTATGACAGGGAGCTCCTACGAGCAGTACTTC CASSMTGSSYEQYF
TRBD2 TRBJ2-7 TRBV11-2 - TGTGCCAGCAGCCGAGGACTAGCGGGCCGAGGCCCCTACGAGCAGTACTTC CASSRGLAGRGPYEQYF
TRBD1 TRBJ1-3 TRBV5-4 - TGTGCCAGCAGCCCGGGACAGGGGGTTTCTGGAAACACCATATATTTT CASSPGQGVSGNTIYF
- TRBJ2-7 TRBV6-5 few TGTGCCAGCAGTTTTGGACAGGGAGGGGAGCAGTACTTC CASSFGQGGEQYF
- TRBJ2-7 TRBV4-1 - TGCGCCAGCAGCCCTACGGGGCAGGGCCGGGCCATTGGATCCTACGAGCAGTACTTC CASSPTGQGRAIGSYEQYF
TRBD2 TRBJ2-1 TRBV29-1 - TGCAGCGTTGGGACTAGCGGGAGGGGGACCTCCTACAATGAGCAGTTCTTC CSVGTSGRGTSYNEQFF
- TRBJ1-2 TRBV6-1 - TGTGCCAGCAGTGAACAGGAGAACTATGGCTACACCTTC CASSEQENYGYTF
- TRBJ2-7 TRBV18 few TGTGCCAGCTCACACCGGGACGGTGGCTACGAGCAGTACTTC CASSHRDGGYEQYF
- TRBJ1-2 TRBV5-1 - TGCGCCAGCAGCTTATCCCTCTCTAACTATGGCTACACCTTC CASSLSLSNYGYTF
TRBD1 TRBJ2-5 TRBV28 - TGTGCCAGCAGGTACCTCGGGACAGGGGGCAAGGGGACCCAGTACTTC CASRYLGTGGKGTQYF
- TRBJ1-1 TRBV13 once TGTGCCAGCAGCCTATTTGGGGAGGGAAGGCTGGGGGCTTTCTTT CASSLFGEGRLGAFF
- TRBJ1-1 TRBV4-1 - TGCGCCAGCAGCCGAGATCAGGGTACCAGCACTGAAGCTTTCTTT CASSRDQGTSTEAFF
TRBD2 TRBJ2-3 TRBV5-4 once TGTGCCAGCAGCCCCGGACTAGCGGGGACAGATACGCAGTATTTT CASSPGLAGTDTQYF
- TRBJ1-5 TRBV19 once TGTGCCAGTAGTCAACAGATGAATCAGCCCCAGCATTTT CASSQQMNQPQHF
- TRBJ1-1 TRBV6-5 - TGTGCCACTACGCGGACAGCCGAAGCTTTCTTT CATTRTAEAFF
TRBD1 TRBJ1-4 TRBV5-1 - TGCGCCAGCAGCTTGGATGGGACAGGGGGCGAAAAACTGTTTTTT CASSLDGTGGEKLFF
- TRBJ2-3 TRBV2 - TGTGCCAGCAGTGGTACAGGGAGCGGCACAGATACGCAGTATTTT CASSGTGSGTDTQYF
TRBD1 TRBJ1-2 TRBV28 - TGTGCCAGCACTTCACAGGGGATAGGTAACTATGGCTACACCTTC CASTSQGIGNYGYTF
- TRBJ1-2 TRBV24-1 - TGTGCCACCAGTACACAGGGAGGTGGCTACACCTTC CATSTQGGGYTF
- TRBJ2-1 TRBV3-1/TRBV3-2 - TGTGCCAGCAGCCAAGATAGGAACTCCCAGCAGTTCTTC CASSQDRNSQQFF
- TRBJ1-2 TRBV12-3/TRBV12-4 - TGTGCCAGCAGTTTAGGGTCCTATGGCTACACCTTC CASSLGSYGYTF
TRBD1 TRBJ1-2 TRBV4-1 - TGCGCCAGCAGCCAAGGAGGACAGGGGATCTATGGCTACACCTTC CASSQGGQGIYGYTF
- TRBJ2-4 TRBV5-4 once TGTGCCAGCAGCTTGGACAGAAACATTCAGTACTTC CASSLDRNIQYF
- TRBJ1-5 TRBV15 - TGTGCCACCAGCAGAGATCCCCAGGGACTTTTTCAGCCCCAGCATTTT CATSRDPQGLFQPQHF
TRBD2 TRBJ2-1 TRBV6-5 - TGTGCCAGCAGTTACTCGGGGGAGGGCTGGGAAGAGCAGTTCTTC CASSYSGEGWEEQFF
- TRBJ2-4 TRBV28 - TGTGCCAGCAGCGTCAGACTAGCCAAAAACATTCAGTACTTC CASSVRLAKNIQYF
- TRBJ2-7 TRBV3-1/TRBV3-2 - TGTGCCAGCAGTCGCCTAACACAGGGCTCCTACGAGCAGTACTTC CASSRLTQGSYEQYF
- TRBJ2-5 TRBV21-1 - TGTGCCAGCAGCAAAGAGATGGGCCTCAAAGAGACCCAGTACTTC CASSKEMGLKETQYF
- TRBJ1-1 TRBV7-3 - TGTGCCAGCAGCTTATGGGCAGGTCGGGACACTGAAGCTTTCTTT CASSLWAGRDTEAFF
- TRBJ2-5 TRBV10-3 - TGTGCCATCAGTGATGGAAGGGGGGAATCCGGTGAGACCCAGTACTTC CAISDGRGESGETQYF
TRBD1 TRBJ2-3 TRBV5-1 - TGCGCCAGCAGCCTGACAGGGGCTCGCACAGATACGCAGTATTTT CASSLTGARTDTQYF
- TRBJ1-3 TRBV5-6 - TGTGCCAGCAGGCCTCGGGGGAGCGCTGGAAACACCATATATTTT CASRPRGSAGNTIYF
TRBD1 TRBJ1-2 TRBV18 - TGTGCCAGCTCACCCGGGACAGGGGCCGACCACTATGGCTACACCTTC CASSPGTGADHYGYTF
- TRBJ2-3 TRBV18 - TGTGCCAGCTCACCACAGGTTTTTGAAAGCACAGATACGCAGTATTTT CASSPQVFESTDTQYF
- TRBJ2-5 TRBV2 - TGTGCCAGCAGTGAGAGGCCCCAAGAGACCCAGTACTTC CASSERPQETQYF
- TRBJ1-6 TRBV9 - TGTGCCAGCAGCGTAGATGGTCGAGTGTATAATTCACCCCTCCACTTT CASSVDGRVYNSPLHF
- TRBJ1-6 TRBV11-3 - TGTGCCAGCAGCTTAGCCTCCGGGGCCGTAGGCAATTCACCCCTCCACTTT CASSLASGAVGNSPLHF
- TRBJ1-2 TRBV11-3 once TGTGCCAGCAGTTCCCCCGTGAGGGGGACAAACTATGGCTACACCTTC CASSSPVRGTNYGYTF
TRBD2 TRBJ2-7 TRBV7-2 - TGTGCCAGCAGCTTAGGGAGGACTAGCGGGATAATGTCCTACGAGCAGTACTTC CASSLGRTSGIMSYEQYF
TRBD1 TRBJ1-1 TRBV15 - TGTGCCACCAGCAGACCTTATACAGGGGGCGAAGCTTTCTTT CATSRPYTGGEAFF
- TRBJ2-5 TRBV5-5 few TGTGCCAGCAGCCTTGGGGGTCCGGGGGCCGCTGAGTACTTC CASSLGGPGAAEYF
TRBD1 TRBJ1-5 TRBV6-1 - TGTGCCAGCAGTGAACGGACAGGACTCGGCAATCAGCCCCAGCATTTT CASSERTGLGNQPQHF
- TRBJ2-1 TRBV29-1 - TGCAGCGGCCGAAAGACAGGAAATGAGCAGTTCTTC CSGRKTGNEQFF
- TRBJ1-1 TRBV5-1 - TGCGCCAGCAGTGGGGAAATAAGAGCGACTGAAGCTTTCTTT CASSGEIRATEAFF
TRBD1 TRBJ1-1 TRBV11-2 once TGTGCCAGCAGCCAGGGACAGGGGAACACTGAAGCTTTCTTT CASSQGQGNTEAFF
- TRBJ2-7 TRBV24-1 - TGTGCCACCAGTGATTCCAGGGGTTACGAGCAGTACTTC CATSDSRGYEQYF
- TRBJ1-1 TRBV12-3/TRBV12-4 - TGTGCCAGCAGCTTAATCAAGGGCACTGAAGCTTTCTTT CASSLIKGTEAFF
- TRBJ1-3 TRBV12-5 - TGTGCTAGCACAGGTTACCCCTCTGGAAACACCATATATTTT CASTGYPSGNTIYF